This TCR beta chain was recorded in a study of shared clonotypes between healthy human individuals. The CDR3 loop spans 14 amino acids. Germline V gene lookup returns CDR1 LGHNT and CDR2 FRNRAP. J was trimmed by 1 base and V by 1 base; bases with no gene match: 0. When replicate PCRs were run on sorted subsets, they used 200 ng DNA, tens of thousands of T cell genomes. Libraries were prepared by immunoSEQ multiplex PCR; TCRdb keeps only in-frame clonotypes and omits some of them. The sample contains nearly 600,000 clones, roughly 95% of which appear only once. Naive CD8 cells lacked CD45RO and underwent positive selection for CCR7, leaving out terminally differentiated effector memory CD45RA+ cells. All donors were Caucasian adults living in Nashville, Tennessee. Study outcomes and limitations: Unshared clonotypes carried lower generation probabilities than those common to all four donors. Sharing across several donors was seen in 4% to 6.5% of naive CD4 clonotypes.

As for this clone: What it recognizes is unknown.

The chain recombines TRBV12-5 with TRBJ1-1, with TRBD1 identical over 7 bases. The TCR was taken from a woman aged 30 to 39 in good health. Sequencing used naive CD8+ T cells sorted from blood. The CDR3 here is CASGLGQGNTEAFF. The CDR3, as DNA: TGTGCTAGTGGTTTGGGACAGGGGAACACTGAAGCTTTCTTT.